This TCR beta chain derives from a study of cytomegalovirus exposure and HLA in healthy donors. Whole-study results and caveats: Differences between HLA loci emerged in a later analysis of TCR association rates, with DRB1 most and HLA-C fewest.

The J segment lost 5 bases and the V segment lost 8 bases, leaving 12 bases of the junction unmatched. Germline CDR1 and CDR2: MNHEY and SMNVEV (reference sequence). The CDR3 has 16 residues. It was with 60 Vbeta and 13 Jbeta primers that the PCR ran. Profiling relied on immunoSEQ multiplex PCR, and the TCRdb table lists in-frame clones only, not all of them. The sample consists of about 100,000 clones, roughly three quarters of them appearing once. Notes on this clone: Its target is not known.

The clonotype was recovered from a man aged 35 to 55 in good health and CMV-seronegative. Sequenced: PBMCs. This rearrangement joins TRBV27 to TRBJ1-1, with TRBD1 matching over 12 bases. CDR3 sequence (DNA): TGTGCCAGCGCTACCGGGACAGGGGGCGTGAGGACTGAAGCTTTCTTT. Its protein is CASATGTGGVRTEAFF.